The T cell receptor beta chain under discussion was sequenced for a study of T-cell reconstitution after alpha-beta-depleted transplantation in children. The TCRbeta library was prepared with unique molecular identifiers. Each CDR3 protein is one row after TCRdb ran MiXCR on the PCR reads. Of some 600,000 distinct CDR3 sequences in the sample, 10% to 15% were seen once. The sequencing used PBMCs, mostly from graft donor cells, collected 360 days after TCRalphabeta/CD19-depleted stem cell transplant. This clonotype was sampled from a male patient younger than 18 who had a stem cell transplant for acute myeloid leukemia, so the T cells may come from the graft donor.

CDR3 residues: CASSLLGQQETQYF. For the CDR3, the DNA is TGTGCCAGCAGTTTATTAGGCCAACAAGAGACCCAGTACTTC. V is TRBV27 and J is TRBJ2-5; D unclear. The V end was cut by 1 base, the J end by 2 bases, with 8 bases between. CDR3 length: 14 amino acids. CDR1 and CDR2 from the germline V gene are MNHEY and SMNVEV (reference sequence).